Given below is one T cell receptor (beta chain) in context. This clonotype was recorded many times. Its antigen target is currently unknown. The input lacks base qualities; no much larger clone sits a single base away. The sample belongs to a study of kidney transplant recipient with SARS-CoV-2 infection (dated by TCRdb to the early 2020s). These reads were obtained on an Illumina MiSeq. Profiling of the peripheral T cell repertoire targeted human TCRbeta genes. Per the authors' processing: Differential clonotype abundance was tested with beta-binomial modelling to account for variability over time. Expanded clonotypes were screened against the ImmuneCODE reference database of SARS-CoV-2-associated TCRs and were mapped to viral genome regions. Additional repertoire analyses were carried out for TRBV gene usage, CDR3 length, CDR3 amino acid overlap between time points, clonotype abundance distributions and Jaccard similarity. TCRdb took the public reads, trimmed them with fastp at Q25, ran MiXCR for clone calling and kept in-frame beta chains. One record per CDR3 amino acid sequence lists the most common genes and DNA. The V and J calls were not made by the authors but by TCRdb's processing. Recorded for this sample are approximately 250,000 distinct CDR3 sequences; about 28% of them occurred a single time. Roughly 7% of the sample is in the top ten clones.

The junction shows trimming of 3 bases on V and 2 bases on J, plus 11 bases between the germline ends. The CDR3 sequence holds 16 residues, the cysteine and phenylalanine included. Only the CDR3 part of the read is kept: 48 bases, read in frame from the first base. CDR1 LNHDA and CDR2 SQIVND are derived from the germline V gene (reference sequence). Interpreted using the paper, the time point label stands for: pre-pandemic baseline sample and day 111 after first positive SARS-CoV-2 test. The sequence joins TRBV19 to TRBJ2-6; D gene: possibly TRBD2, on 6 matching bases. This clonotype originated in a male patient in his 30s who had COVID-19 and was a kidney transplant recipient. After a transplant, some of the T cells may come from the graft donor. The material was a blood sample, obtained at baseline and on day 111 from a kidney transplant recipient. The sequenced DNA is TGTGCCAGTAGTATGGGGGGAGGTACTGGGGCCAACGTCCTGACTTTC. Its protein reads: CASSMGGGTGANVLTF.